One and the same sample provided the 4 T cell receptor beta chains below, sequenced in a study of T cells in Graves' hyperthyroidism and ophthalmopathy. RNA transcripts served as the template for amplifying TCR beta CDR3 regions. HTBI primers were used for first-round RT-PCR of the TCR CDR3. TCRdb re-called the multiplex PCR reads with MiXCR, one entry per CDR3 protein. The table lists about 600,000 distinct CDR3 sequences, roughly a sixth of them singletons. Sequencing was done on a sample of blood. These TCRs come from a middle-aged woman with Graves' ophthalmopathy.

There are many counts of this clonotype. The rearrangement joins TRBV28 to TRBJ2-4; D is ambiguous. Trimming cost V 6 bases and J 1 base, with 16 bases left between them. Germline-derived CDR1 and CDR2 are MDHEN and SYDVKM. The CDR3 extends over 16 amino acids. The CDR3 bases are TGTGCCAGCAGCTTGGGCGGTCTTTCGGCCAAAAACATTCAGTACTTC. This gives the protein CASSLGGLSAKNIQYF.

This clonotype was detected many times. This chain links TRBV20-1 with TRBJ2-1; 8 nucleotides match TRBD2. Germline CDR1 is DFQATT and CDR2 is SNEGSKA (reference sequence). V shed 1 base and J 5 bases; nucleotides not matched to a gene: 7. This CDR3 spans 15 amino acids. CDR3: CSARVQREFHNEQFF. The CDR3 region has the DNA TGCAGTGCTAGAGTACAGCGGGAGTTCCACAATGAGCAGTTCTTC.

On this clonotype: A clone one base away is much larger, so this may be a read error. As DNA, the CDR3 is TGCAGTGCTAGATCTGGGGGGGCCTATGGGGGGCAGTACTTC. It yields the protein CSARSGGAYGGQYF. The gene calls are TRBV20-1 and TRBJ2-7; D is possibly TRBD2 (7 bases). This CDR3 comprises 14 residues. Trimming took off 2 bases at V and 9 bases at J, with 20 bases between the two ends. The germline gives CDR1 DFQATT, CDR2 SNEGSKA (reference sequence).

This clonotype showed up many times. CDR3 residues: CASSPPRTGVGTEAFF. The CDR3 DNA follows: TGTGCCAGCTCACCACCGCGTACAGGGGTAGGGACTGAAGCTTTCTTT. J is TRBJ1-1 and V is TRBV18; 7 positions match TRBD1. The CDR3 length is 16 residues. V lost 0 bases, J lost 5 bases, and 9 bases stayed unmatched. Per germline, CDR1 KGHSH and CDR2 LQKENI.